This TCR beta chain was documented in a study of beta chain features in type 1 diabetes (dated by TCRdb to about 2018). Looking at the study overall: Patients and healthy donors did not differ in mean age, gender distribution, total cell number or subset yield. A total of about 100,000,000 sorted cells were examined across all samples, and RNA yield correlated strongly with the number of cells per subset. The study compared the TCRB repertoires of sorted circulating CD4+ T cell subsets in recently diagnosed type 1 diabetes patients with those in matched healthy donors. Regulatory and stem cell-like memory subsets were obtained from only 8 patients and roughly eight healthy donors, while naive and central memory subsets were obtained from all 30 or so donors.

The High Capacity cDNA Reverse Transcription Kit was used to reverse transcribe all of the isolated RNA, meaning that expressed TCRB transcripts were what got sequenced. Naive, central memory and regulatory T cell samples underwent deep immunoSEQ sequencing, averaging roughly 3.4 million total reads per sample. After sorted cells were lysed in RLT buffer, RNA was extracted with DNase-treated RNeasy Micro or Mini kits, with the choice depending on cell number. Each cell subset was processed on its own to prevent cross-contamination, while patient and healthy donor samples were processed together. TCRB sequences were amplified from cDNA with the immunoSEQ multiplex PCR, producing 87-bp fragments spanning the CDR3 region. Amplicons were sequenced on the Illumina HiSeq platform. In the source study's methods: Synthetic template baselines were used to correct PCR bias computationally, reads within Hamming distance 2 were collapsed, and singletons that could not be merged were discarded. By aligning reads against IMGT, V, D and J genes, CDR3 length, and insertions or deletions at six rearrangement sites were assigned. Within each subset, clonotype counts were normalized to sorted cell number, after which true diversity and Gini coefficients were computed with the tcR R package. The overlap coefficient, calculated on TCRB nucleotide sequences, was used to quantify repertoire sharing. As a proxy for the pre-selection repertoire, out-of-frame TCRB sequences from naive cells were analyzed. TCRdb took over this immuneACCESS table, retaining in-frame rearrangements with V and J assigned. Such tables are incomplete; in checked studies, under half of the missing clones stem from an unresolved V gene, and the remainder is unexplained. V and J calls and clone size come straight from that table; D and trimming were deduced from the DNA. The sample table holds about 620,000 clones, of which around 16% were seen once. The ten largest clones represent around 0.095% of the sample.

Here is what the overall study found, with its caveats: Because small numbers of individuals were included in the HLA sub-analyses, any influence of HLA type on TCRB rearrangement was left unresolved. Naive, central memory and regulatory TCRB repertoires appeared more similar among patients than among healthy donors. Because cDNA rather than genomic DNA was sequenced, highly expressing activated cells could have been over-represented, although no difference in activation and CD3 levels was found between groups. In all four CD4+ subsets, TCRB CDR3 length was moderately but significantly shorter in type 1 diabetes patients. Fewer insertions and more nucleotide deletions at VDJ recombination sites were observed in patients with type 1 diabetes, implying thymic rearrangement abnormalities. Shorter templates might have been favored by PCR, but patient and control samples were amplified and corrected together, so both groups would have been affected equally by any skew.

Each donor gave one peripheral blood draw, approximately 120 mL on average, collected into heparinised tubes. A BD FACSAria II and a panel including CD45RO, CCR7, CD25, CD127, CD95 and CD27 were used to sort naive, central memory, regulatory and stem cell-like memory CD4+ T cells. Purity was above 95% for every sorted population. PBMCs were isolated right away by Lymphoprep density gradient centrifugation and were stained directly, without culture. To minimize batch effects, samples were stained and sorted in pairs, one healthy donor with one patient per experiment. With respect to this clone: The antigen it recognizes is unknown. No base-level quality is on record; no much larger clone is a single base apart.

For CDR1 and CDR2, the germline V gene lists MGHRA and YSYEKL. The CDR3 goes from the cysteine to the phenylalanine over 16 residues. Only the CDR3 portion is preserved as DNA: 48 bases, with reading frame beginning at the first base. At the junction V is shortened by 3 bases and J by 0 bases, with 12 bases in between. The chain is made from TRBV4-1 and TRBJ1-3; there is no confident call for the D gene. This sequence was found in a man aged 18-30 years in good health. The material sequenced was naive CD4+ T cells from blood. Sample cell subset or site, as interpreted from the label and publication: true naive CD4+ T cells. The CDR3 loop reads CASSQASAYSGNTIYF. The bases read TGCGCCAGCAGCCAGGCGTCAGCTTACTCTGGAAACACCATATATTTT.